This T cell receptor beta chain was recovered during a study of control samples from healthy donors and cancer patients. The germline CDR1 and CDR2 sequences are KGHSH and LQKENI. V gave up 1 base and J gave up 7 bases; unmatched junction bases: 3. The CDR3 covers 13 residues. The assay was immunoSEQ multiplex PCR, and TCRdb's table has in-frame clones only and misses some. There are about 92,000 clones in the sample; around 82% occur only once, and around 9.5% lies in the top ten. The chain recombines TRBV18 with TRBJ2-7; 8 positions agree with TRBD1. The receptor was derived from a woman between 55 and 75 years old in good health. The sequencing sample was made of blood. The CDR3 loop reads CASSPLQGGEQYF. The CDR3 DNA sequence: TGTGCCAGCTCACCACTACAGGGGGGTGAGCAGTACTTC. Supplemented by reference TRBV18 and TRBJ2-7, the full variable domain reads NAGVMQNPRHLVRRRGQEARLRCSPMKGHSHVYWYRQLPEEGLKFMVYLQKENIIDESGMPKERFSAEFPKEGPSILRIQQVVRGDSAAYFCASSPLQGGEQYFGPGTRLTVT.